The sequence of this TCR beta chain was determined in a study of blood T cells in healthy people across ages. Healthy individuals of Caucasian origin from Russia, aged 6 to 90, served as donors. Overall study findings and caveats: Roughly linear declines in TCR beta diversity per million T cells occurred with age.

The CDR3 runs to 16 residues. Germline V gene lookup returns CDR1 MNHEY and CDR2 SVGAGI. V trimming: 4 bases; J trimming: 4 bases; junction bases outside the gene matches: 11. With regard to this clonotype: As yet, its antigen is unknown.

With a J-beta primer mix and a sample-barcoded 5' primer, a second PCR ran roughly 6 to 12 cycles. TCRdb reanalysed the 5' RACE reads using MiXCR and keeps one entry per CDR3 protein. Of about 1,800,000 distinct CDR3 sequences listed, 28% are singletons. Sample: blood. V is TRBV6-5 and J is TRBJ2-3, with 7 positions matching TRBD2. The source is a woman in her twenties or thirties in good health. CDR3 region: CASSWGGIAGSDTQYF. CDR3 DNA: TGTGCCAGCAGTTGGGGCGGAATAGCGGGCTCAGATACGCAGTATTTT.